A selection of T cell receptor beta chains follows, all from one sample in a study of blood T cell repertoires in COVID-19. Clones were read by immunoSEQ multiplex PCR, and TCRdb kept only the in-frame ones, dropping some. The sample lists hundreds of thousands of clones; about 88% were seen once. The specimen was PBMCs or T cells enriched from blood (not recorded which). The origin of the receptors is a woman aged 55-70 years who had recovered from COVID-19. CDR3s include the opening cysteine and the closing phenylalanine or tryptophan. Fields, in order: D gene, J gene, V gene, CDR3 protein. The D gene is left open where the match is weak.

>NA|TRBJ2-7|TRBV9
CASSGRHSYEQYF
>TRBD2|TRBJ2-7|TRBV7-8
CASSLQRGSSYEQYF
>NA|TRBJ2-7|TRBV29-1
CSVVRGDWPYEQYF
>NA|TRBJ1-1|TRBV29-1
CSVGGIPTRGMDNTEAFF
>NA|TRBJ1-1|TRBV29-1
CSVRSGAFTEAFF
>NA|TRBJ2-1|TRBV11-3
CASSLQVNNEQFF
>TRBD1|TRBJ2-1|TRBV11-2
CASSTGQGTYNEQFF
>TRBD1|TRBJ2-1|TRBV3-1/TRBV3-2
CASSAYRGDEQFF
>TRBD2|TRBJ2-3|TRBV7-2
CASSFLAGVTTDTQYF
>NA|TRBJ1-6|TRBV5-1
CASSLQEGNSPLHF
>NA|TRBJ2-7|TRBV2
CATKLTVTSYEQYF
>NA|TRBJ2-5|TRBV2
CASSVLRGETQYF
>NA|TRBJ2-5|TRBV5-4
CASMGAPHETQYF
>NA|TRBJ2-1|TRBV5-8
CASSIPPFPVDEQFF
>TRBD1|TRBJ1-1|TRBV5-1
CASSLVGTGSRNTEAFF
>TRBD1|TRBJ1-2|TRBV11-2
CASSPTPGQSSNYGYTF
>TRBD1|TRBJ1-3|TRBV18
CASSLGQGSGTIYF
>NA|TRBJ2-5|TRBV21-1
CASSKPRTGRETQYF
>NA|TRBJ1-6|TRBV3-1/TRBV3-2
CASSLDSPYNSPLHF
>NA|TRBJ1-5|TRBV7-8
CASSRTDRYSNQPQHF
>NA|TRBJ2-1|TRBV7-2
CASSPRGGGYNEQFF
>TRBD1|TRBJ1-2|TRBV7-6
CASSAGQSYGYTF
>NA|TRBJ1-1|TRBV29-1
CSVWGASEAFF
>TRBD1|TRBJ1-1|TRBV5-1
CASSFGQAMNTEAFF
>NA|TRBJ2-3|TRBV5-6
CASSLGQTSTDTQYF
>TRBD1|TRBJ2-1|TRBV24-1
CATSDWGTGEGNEQFF
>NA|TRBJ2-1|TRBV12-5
CASGSITQGNEQFF
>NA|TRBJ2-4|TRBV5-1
CASSSDSSEAKNIQYF
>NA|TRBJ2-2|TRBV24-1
CATANAGSGELFF
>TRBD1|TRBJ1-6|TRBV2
CASSVNSAGQGNSPLHF
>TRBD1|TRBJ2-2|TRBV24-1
CATSDWGQGAEIGELFF
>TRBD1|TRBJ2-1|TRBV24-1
CATSGGTGTYNEQFF
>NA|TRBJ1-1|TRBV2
CASSAGARRHTEAFF
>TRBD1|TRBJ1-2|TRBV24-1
CATSERPGTGLPGGNYGYTF
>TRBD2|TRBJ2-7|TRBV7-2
CASSAGLAGAYEQYF